Each of the 28 T cell receptor beta chains below was sequenced from the same sample in a study of shared clonotypes between healthy human individuals. TCRdb's copy holds only in-frame clones and misses some; the assay was immunoSEQ multiplex PCR. The sample carries approximately 400,000 clones, around 96% recorded once. The sample was memory CD8+ T cells sorted from blood. Specified subset: CD45RO+ cells pooled with CCR7-negative TemRA cells. The receptors stem from a man aged 25-45 years in good health.

The chain employs TRBV6-1 and TRBJ2-4; 9 nucleotides align to TRBD1. V shed 4 bases and J 2 bases; nucleotides not matched to a gene: 12. The CDR3 spans 18 residues. The germline V gene encodes CDR1 MNHNS and CDR2 SASEGT. DNA for the CDR3: TGTGCCAGCAGTGTCCTAACGGGGGGACAGGGAACCAAAAACATTCAGTACTTC. Translating it yields CASSVLTGGQGTKNIQYF.

Note on this clone: The junction does not match germline at one end; this may be a read error. The V call is TRBV7-7, the J call TRBJ2-7; D remains unclear. The CDR3 spans 15 residues. Per germline, CDR1 SSHAT and CDR2 FNYEAQ (reference sequence). CDR3 nucleotides: TGTGCTAGCAGCTTAGAGTTCGGAGTCCTTTACGAGCAGTACTTC. Its protein product is CASSLEFGVLYEQYF.

This clone appeared a single time. The chain carries TRBV7-9 and TRBJ2-2, with 12 positions matching TRBD2. This CDR3 spans 17 amino acids. The V and J ends lost 8 bases and 6 bases, in that order; junction bases with no gene match: 13. CDR1 SEHNR and CDR2 FQNEAQ come from the germline V gene (reference sequence). The CDR3 sequence is CASPALAGGPGSGELFF. In DNA form, the CDR3 reads TGTGCCAGCCCCGCCCTAGCGGGAGGGCCGGGATCCGGGGAGCTGTTTTTT.

The chain is built from TRBV6-1 and TRBJ1-3; D is unclear. V lost 5 bases to trimming and J lost 0 bases, with 8 bases between them. The CDR3 runs to 14 residues. Germline V gives CDR1 MNHNS, CDR2 SASEGT. This CDR3 reads CASSWQSSGNTIYF. Here the CDR3 DNA reads TGTGCCAGCAGTTGGCAGAGCTCTGGAAACACCATATATTTT.

This rearrangement joins TRBV30 to TRBJ2-3, with 7 bases matching TRBD2. With V trimmed by 4 bases and J by 0 bases, 7 bases remained unmatched. CDR3 length: 15 amino acids. Germline V lookup: CDR1 GTSNPN, CDR2 SVGIG (reference sequence). The CDR3, as DNA: TGTGCCTGGACGACGGGCGGGGGAAGCACAGATACGCAGTATTTT. The encoded protein is CAWTTGGGSTDTQYF.

This clone showed up just once. The V call is TRBV19, the J call TRBJ2-5, with D tentatively TRBD1 or TRBD2 (6 bases each). The length of the CDR3 is 16 residues. The germline CDR1 and CDR2 sequences are LNHDA and SQIVND (reference sequence). V was clipped by 8 bases and J by 6 bases, with 25 bases between them. Written as DNA, the CDR3 is TGTGCCAGTTCGAACGAAGGGGGGTCGAGCCGGCAGACCCAGTACTTC. Its protein product is CASSNEGGSSRQTQYF.

The gene calls are TRBV5-1 and TRBJ2-4; TRBD2 matches at 13 bases. Germline-derived CDR1 and CDR2 are SGHRS and YFSETQ. J lost 8 bases, V lost 0 bases, and 5 bases had no gene match. The CDR3 contains 16 residues. The DNA for the CDR3 is TGCGCCAGCAGCTTGGGGACTAGCGGGAGAGTGGACATTCAGTACTTC. As protein: CASSLGTSGRVDIQYF. The full variable domain, in which reference TRBV5-1 and TRBJ2-4 provide the parts outside the CDR3, is KAGVTQTPRYLIKTRGQQVTLSCSPISGHRSVSWYQQTPGQGLQFLFEYFSETQRNKGNFPGRFSGRQFSNSRSEMNVSTLELGDSALYLCASSLGTSGRVDIQYFGAGTRLSVL.

The rearrangement joins TRBV7-2 to TRBJ2-5, with 10 bases fitting TRBD2. Germline CDR1 SGHTA, CDR2 FQGNSA. This CDR3 is 15 amino acids long. With V trimmed by 3 bases and J by 4 bases, 5 bases remained unmatched. CDR3 residues: CASSFLAGVGETQYF. The CDR3 bases are TGTGCCAGCAGCTTCCTAGCGGGAGTAGGAGAGACCCAGTACTTC.

CDR3 sequence reads: CASSEWDNTEAFF. The CDR3, as DNA: TGTGCCAGCAGTGAATGGGACAACACTGAAGCTTTCTTT. This chain connects TRBV25-1 to TRBJ1-1; D is possibly TRBD1 (5 bases). Germline loops: CDR1 MGHDK, CDR2 SYGVNS. Deletions cut 1 base from V and 2 bases from J, with 5 bases between. There are 13 residues in the CDR3.

The genes are TRBV18 and TRBJ2-5; no clear D. The ends were cut back, 3 bases at V and 1 base at J, with 12 bases in the middle. Germline V gene lookup returns CDR1 KGHSH and CDR2 LQKENI. The CDR3 contains 15 residues. CDR3 amino acids: CASSPLRPPQETQYF. The CDR3 DNA follows: TGTGCCAGCTCACCCCTCCGACCTCCCCAAGAGACCCAGTACTTC. Complete variable domain (other parts from reference TRBV18 and TRBJ2-5): NAGVMQNPRHLVRRRGQEARLRCSPMKGHSHVYWYRQLPEEGLKFMVYLQKENIIDESGMPKERFSAEFPKEGPSILRIQQVVRGDSAAYFCASSPLRPPQETQYFGPGTRLLVL.

This chain uses TRBV4-2 with TRBJ2-2; a possible D gene is TRBD2 (5 bases). The CDR3 extends over 13 amino acids. CDR1 is LGHNA, CDR2 YNFKEQ, per germline. V lost 4 bases to trimming and J lost 3 bases, with 6 bases between them. The CDR3 region is CASSPDYTGELFF. For the CDR3, the DNA is TGTGCCAGCAGCCCGGACTACACCGGGGAGCTGTTTTTT.

The DNA for the CDR3 is TGCGCCAGCAGCTTGGCACCGAACTATGGCTACACCTTC. Amino acids: CASSLAPNYGYTF. The chain links TRBV5-1 to TRBJ1-2; D is ambiguous. This CDR3 spans 13 amino acids. Germline V gene lookup returns CDR1 SGHRS and CDR2 YFSETQ. Deletions cut 0 bases from V and 2 bases from J, with 5 bases between.

This chain connects TRBV5-1 to TRBJ2-7, with 7 bases aligning to TRBD2. V lost 5 bases to trimming and J lost 2 bases; unmatched junction nucleotides: 10. CDR3 length equals 15 residues. CDR1 and CDR2 from the germline V gene are SGHRS and YFSETQ. The DNA for the CDR3 is TGCGCCAGCAGGGATTTGGGAGGGCGGACCTACGAGCAGTACTTC. Encoded protein: CASRDLGGRTYEQYF. The whole variable domain, filled in from reference TRBV5-1 and TRBJ2-7, reads KAGVTQTPRYLIKTRGQQVTLSCSPISGHRSVSWYQQTPGQGLQFLFEYFSETQRNKGNFPGRFSGRQFSNSRSEMNVSTLELGDSALYLCASRDLGGRTYEQYFGPGTRLTVT.

Only a few counts were recorded for this clone. This chain joins TRBV28 and TRBJ1-3; D not certain. CDR3 length equals 15 residues. V was trimmed by 2 bases and J by 4 bases, leaving 12 bases between them. Germline CDR1 is MDHEN and CDR2 is SYDVKM. The CDR3 here is CASSLAGPLGNTIYF. DNA for the CDR3: TGTGCCAGCAGTTTAGCCGGGCCTCTGGGAAACACCATATATTTT.

The chain recombines TRBV5-4 with TRBJ1-2; 9 nucleotides agree with TRBD1. Per the germline V gene, CDR1 is SGHNT and CDR2 is YYREEE (reference sequence). The V segment lost 3 bases and the J segment 0 bases; nucleotides outside the gene matches: 3. The CDR3 is 15 amino acids. The CDR3 is CASSSRDRANYGYTF. As DNA, the CDR3 is TGTGCCAGCAGCTCAAGGGACAGGGCTAACTATGGCTACACCTTC.

As concerns this clone: Other DNA sequences in the sample encode the same CDR3. The gene calls are TRBV28 and TRBJ1-1; 8 bases map to TRBD1. Per the germline V gene, CDR1 is MDHEN and CDR2 is SYDVKM. The CDR3 contains 13 residues. V lost 6 bases to trimming and J lost 2 bases; unmatched junction nucleotides: 2. The DNA for the CDR3 is TGTGCCAGCAGCTCAGGGGGCAACACTGAAGCTTTCTTT. It is translated as CASSSGGNTEAFF.

The chain joins TRBV19 to TRBJ2-5; D unresolved. This CDR3 is 14 amino acids long. V was trimmed by 1 base and J by 2 bases, leaving 8 bases between them. Germline V gene data show CDR1 as LNHDA and CDR2 as SQIVND (reference sequence). CDR3 DNA: TGTGCCAGTAGTATAGCGGGCCAGCAAGAGACCCAGTACTTC. It yields the protein CASSIAGQQETQYF.

V and J are TRBV27 and TRBJ1-1; D call uncertain. V was clipped by 3 bases and J by 3 bases, with 8 bases between them. Germline V gene data show CDR1 as MNHEY and CDR2 as SMNVEV (reference sequence). The CDR3 has 13 amino acids. The CDR3: CASSFKEYTEAFF. The CDR3 bases are TGTGCCAGCAGTTTTAAGGAATACACTGAAGCTTTCTTT.

The rearrangement links TRBV29-1 to TRBJ2-3, with 8 bases lining up with TRBD2. V lost 2 bases to trimming and J lost 2 bases; unmatched junction nucleotides: 6. The CDR3 is 15 amino acids. Germline V lookup: CDR1 SQVTM, CDR2 ANQGSEA. The CDR3 region has the DNA TGCAGCGTTGAACCGAAAGCGGGAGCCACAGATACGCAGTATTTT. Its translation is CSVEPKAGATDTQYF.

This rearrangement joins TRBV5-6 to TRBJ2-1; D perhaps matches TRBD1 (5 bases). The CDR3 sequence is 14 residues long. Between the trimmed V and J ends, which lost 1 base and 3 bases, there was a span of 8 bases. Germline CDR1 and CDR2: SGHDT and YYEEEE. The CDR3 DNA is TGTGCCAGCAGCTTGTTCACAGGCTACAATGAGCAGTTCTTC. Its translation is CASSLFTGYNEQFF. The full variable domain, with the rest looked up from reference TRBV5-6 and TRBJ2-1, is DAGVTQSPTHLIKTRGQQVTLRCSPKSGHDTVSWYQQALGQGPQFIFQYYEEEERQRGNFPDRFSGHQFPNYSSELNVNALLLGDSALYLCASSLFTGYNEQFFGPGTRLTVL.

The chain combines TRBV7-2 with TRBJ2-7, with 8 bases lining up with TRBD2. CDR3 length: 13 residues. Per the germline V gene, CDR1 is SGHTA and CDR2 is FQGNSA. The V segment lost 4 bases and the J segment 2 bases; nucleotides outside the gene matches: 1. The CDR3 DNA follows: TGTGCCAGCAGCTGGGGACTAGCCTACGAGCAGTACTTC. This encodes CASSWGLAYEQYF.

The chain recombines TRBV7-8 with TRBJ2-1, with 9 bases aligning to TRBD2. The germline gives CDR1 SGHVS, CDR2 FQNEAQ. CDR3 length equals 15 residues. Unmatched junction bases numbered 6, after V lost 1 base and J lost 8 bases. In DNA, the CDR3 is TGTGCCAGCAGCTTAGTGGTAGCGGGAGCCGATGAGCAGTTCTTC. Residues: CASSLVVAGADEQFF. The full variable domain, with the rest looked up from reference TRBV7-8 and TRBJ2-1, is GAGVSQSPRYKVAKRGQDVALRCDPISGHVSLFWYQQALGQGPEFLTYFQNEAQLDKSGLPSDRFFAERPEGSVSTLKIQRTQQEDSAVYLCASSLVVAGADEQFFGPGTRLTVL.

V gene TRBV5-4 combines with J gene TRBJ2-2; 11 bases are a match to TRBD2. CDR3 length: 15 amino acids. V was clipped by 4 bases and J by 4 bases; unmatched bases: 3. The germline V gene has CDR1 SGHNT and CDR2 YYREEE (reference sequence). CDR3 loop: CASSPTSGSTGELFF. The CDR3 nucleotides read TGTGCCAGCAGCCCAACTAGCGGGAGCACCGGGGAGCTGTTTTTT.

The chain recombines TRBV28 with TRBJ2-1, with 9 nucleotides matching TRBD2. V trimming: 5 bases; J trimming: 6 bases; junction bases outside the gene matches: 14. This CDR3 is 17 amino acids long. Germline loops: CDR1 MDHEN, CDR2 SYDVKM. The CDR3: CASSAPSGTSFPNEQFF. CDR3 DNA: TGTGCCAGCAGTGCCCCATCCGGGACTAGCTTCCCCAATGAGCAGTTCTTC.

The chain employs TRBV30 and TRBJ1-2, with 10 positions matching TRBD1. The CDR3 is 14 amino acids. Germline V CDR1 and CDR2: GTSNPN, SVGIG (reference sequence). With V trimmed by 2 bases and J by 3 bases, 3 bases remained unmatched. The CDR3 DNA follows: TGTGCCTGGAGTCCGGGACAGGGGTACTATGGCTACACCTTC. It is translated as CAWSPGQGYYGYTF.

The V gene is TRBV4-1, the J gene TRBJ1-1; tentatively, D is TRBD1 (5 bases). Germline V gives CDR1 MGHRA, CDR2 YSYEKL. The CDR3 spans 14 residues. V was shortened by 0 bases and J by 4 bases, with 9 bases between the two germline ends. The CDR3 reads CASSQESGTTEAFF. The CDR3 DNA sequence: TGCGCCAGCAGCCAAGAATCGGGGACCACTGAAGCTTTCTTT.

V is TRBV19 and J is TRBJ2-6; 10 bases are shared with TRBD1. The CDR3 extends over 19 amino acids. V lost 5 bases to trimming and J lost 1 base; unmatched junction nucleotides: 11. Germline CDR1 LNHDA, CDR2 SQIVND (reference sequence). CDR3 residues: CASSLWTGGLSSGANVLTF. The CDR3 DNA sequence: TGTGCCAGTAGTCTCTGGACAGGGGGTTTATCATCTGGGGCCAACGTCCTGACTTTC.

The genes are TRBV6-5 and TRBJ2-1; possibly TRBD1 for D (5 bases). Germline values: CDR1 MNHEY, CDR2 SVGAGI. CDR3 length: 13 amino acids. Trimming took off 8 bases at V and 6 bases at J, with 14 bases between the two ends. The CDR3 sequence: CASPTGRANEQFF. The CDR3 nucleotides are TGTGCCAGCCCAACGGGCAGGGCCAATGAGCAGTTCTTC.